Each of the 10 T cell receptor beta chains below was sequenced from the same sample in a study of T-cell memory formation after mild COVID-19. TCRdb processed the 5' RACE reads anew with MiXCR; each CDR3 protein has one entry. The table records 65,000 to 95,000 distinct CDR3 sequences, about 13% of them present only once. The sample comprised PBMCs or a T cell subset sorted from them (not recorded which). These receptors were taken from a man aged 18 to 30 who had mild COVID-19 (a few samples of this study predate the infection). Cell type and time point are not known.

The table lists this clonotype with a few counts. This chain joins TRBV12-3 or TRBV12-4 and TRBJ1-1; 8 bases align to TRBD1. V shed 5 bases and J 3 bases; nucleotides not matched to a gene: 2. The CDR3 is 13 amino acids. CDR3 in DNA: TGTGCCAGCAGTGCGGGACAGGACACTGAAGCTTTCTTT. This codes for CASSAGQDTEAFF.

This clonotype was picked up a small number of times. The chain combines TRBV24-1 with TRBJ2-3, with D possibly TRBD2 on 6 matching bases. The CDR3 is 16 residues long. Germline CDR1 is KGHDR and CDR2 is SFDVKD. V was shortened by 4 bases and J by 1 base, with 14 bases between the two germline ends. The CDR3 spells CATSEGTSGRTDTQYF. The CDR3 DNA reads as TGTGCCACCAGTGAGGGGACTTCCGGACGCACAGATACGCAGTATTTT.

The genes are TRBV2 and TRBJ2-7; TRBD1 or TRBD2 may be the D gene (5 bases each). The V gene lost 5 bases and the J gene lost 1 base, with 12 bases spanning the gap. Germline V CDR1 and CDR2: SNHLY, FYNNEI. CDR3 size: 14 residues. CDR3 coding DNA: TGTGCCAGCAGTCGGGGCAGCTTTTCCTACGAGCAGTACGTC. It yields the protein CASSRGSFSYEQYV.

In this sample, this clonotype turned up a few times. This sequence joins TRBV5-1 and TRBJ1-2, with 10 bases matching TRBD1. Germline-derived CDR1 and CDR2 are SGHRS and YFSETQ. After removal of 3 bases from V and 4 bases from J, the junction contained 6 bases not matched to a gene. This CDR3 is 15 amino acids long. The CDR3 sequence is CASSSGTGVGYGYTF. DNA of the CDR3: TGCGCCAGCAGCTCCGGGACAGGGGTTGGCTATGGCTACACCTTC.

The chain combines TRBV6-5 with TRBJ1-2; 7 bases line up with TRBD1. The trim removed 4 bases at V and 8 bases at J, leaving 7 bases unmatched. Germline lookup yields CDR1 MNHEY and CDR2 SVGAGI. The CDR3 covers 13 residues. The CDR3 loop reads CASSFDREIGYTF. The DNA of the CDR3 is TGTGCCAGCAGTTTCGACAGGGAGATAGGCTACACCTTC.

This clonotype was seen many times. The chain uses TRBV4-1 and TRBJ2-5, with 7 bases lining up with TRBD2. Germline lookup yields CDR1 MGHRA and CDR2 YSYEKL. There are 15 residues in the CDR3. J was trimmed by 7 bases and V by 0 bases; bases with no gene match: 8. CDR3 DNA: TGCGCCAGCAGCCAAGAAGCGGGGACCCCTAGGACCCAGTACTTC. Its translation is CASSQEAGTPRTQYF.

This clonotype showed up just a few times. The chain carries TRBV19 and TRBJ1-1, with 9 bases lining up with TRBD1. The CDR3 has 16 amino acids. V was clipped by 3 bases and J by 3 bases; unmatched bases: 8. Germline V gives CDR1 LNHDA, CDR2 SQIVND (reference sequence). The chain's CDR3 is CASSIPPQGAYTEAFF. Written as DNA, the CDR3 is TGTGCCAGTAGTATCCCCCCACAGGGGGCGTACACTGAAGCTTTCTTT.

This clonotype was picked up a small number of times. The chain links TRBV27 to TRBJ2-1, with D unresolved. Germline CDR1 and CDR2: MNHEY and SMNVEV (reference sequence). This CDR3 comprises 12 residues. The germline V and J ends were trimmed by 3 bases and 6 bases, with 6 bases remaining between them. CDR3 nucleotide sequence: TGTGCCAGCAGTTTTAGCTCCAATGAGCAGTTCTTC. Its protein is CASSFSSNEQFF.

This clonotype was seen a handful of times. J is TRBJ1-2 and V is TRBV7-2; 7 positions agree with TRBD1. The ends lost 5 bases at V and 3 bases at J; junction bases unmatched: 9. Germline V CDR1 and CDR2: SGHTA, FQGNSA. The CDR3 length is 15 residues. CDR3 nucleotide sequence: TGTGCCAGCAGCCCACGACAGGGCTATTACTATGGCTACACCTTC. Its protein product is CASSPRQGYYYGYTF.

This clonotype was counted between two and nine times. The chain links TRBV6-5 to TRBJ2-6; D is ambiguous. V dropped 7 bases and J dropped 2 bases, with 12 bases sitting between them. The CDR3 sequence is 15 residues long. CDR1 and CDR2 from the germline V gene are MNHEY and SVGAGI. The DNA for the CDR3 is TGTGCCAGCACCCTACAACGCCCTGGGGCCAACGTCCTGACTTTC. Translating gives CASTLQRPGANVLTF.